The 16 T cell receptor beta chains below come from one sample, sequenced in a study of T cell repertoires in cytomegalovirus infection. MiXCR, applied by TCRdb to the reads, yields one record per CDR3 protein. The repertoire holds some 220,000 distinct CDR3 sequences, around 6.6% seen once, with around 6% in the top ten. Sample: PBMCs. Receptor source: a human donor in good health (CMV status not recorded). Some clones in this sample may be carry-over from other donors' samples.

A remark on this clonotype: This clone may be a read error of a much larger clone one base away. This sequence joins TRBV6-2 or TRBV6-3 and TRBJ2-5, with 10 bases matching TRBD2. Germline CDR1 MNHEY, CDR2 SVGEGT. V lost 4 bases to trimming and J lost 4 bases; unmatched junction nucleotides: 12. There are 17 residues in the CDR3. In DNA form, the CDR3 reads TGTGCCAGCAGTTTGGGACCAGCGGGGGGGCCAGGAGAGACCCAGTACTTC. The encoded protein is CASSLGPAGGPGETQYF.

This clonotype was counted at least ten times. V and J are TRBV7-2 and TRBJ2-5, with 8 bases that match TRBD1. V shed 1 base, J shed 2 bases, and the junction held 3 bases outside the gene matches. The germline gives CDR1 SGHTA, CDR2 FQGNSA. This CDR3 is built from 15 residues. The CDR3 sequence: CASSLVDRAQETQYF. In DNA, the CDR3 is TGTGCCAGCAGCTTAGTGGACAGGGCTCAAGAGACCCAGTACTTC. Full variable domain (rest looked up from reference TRBV7-2 and TRBJ2-5): GAGVSQSPSNKVTEKGKDVELRCDPISGHTALYWYRQSLGQGLEFLIYFQGNSAPDKSGLPSDRFSAERTGGSVSTLTIQRTQQEDSAVYLCASSLVDRAQETQYFGPGTRLLVL.

This clonotype occurred many times. V usage is TRBV7-2 and J usage is TRBJ1-5; D not certain. The germline gives CDR1 SGHTA, CDR2 FQGNSA. V shed 5 bases and J shed 2 bases, with 10 bases lying between them. The CDR3 is 14 amino acids. In DNA form, the CDR3 reads TGTGCCAGCAGCGCCGCAGGTGGCAATCAGCCCCAGCATTTT. Translated, it gives CASSAAGGNQPQHF.

This clonotype came up a few times. The chain joins TRBV5-1 to TRBJ1-2, with a weak D call TRBD1 (5 bases). The CDR3 extends over 14 amino acids. V lost 4 bases to trimming and J lost 0 bases, with 10 bases between them. Germline V gene sequence: CDR1 SGHRS, CDR2 YFSETQ. CDR3 in amino acids: CASSLRASNYGYTF. CDR3 coding DNA: TGCGCCAGCAGCCTCAGGGCGTCTAACTATGGCTACACCTTC.

This clonotype has only a few counts. The rearrangement links TRBV20-1 to TRBJ1-6; 10 bases map to TRBD1. CDR3 size: 14 residues. The V segment lost 6 bases and the J segment 7 bases; nucleotides outside the gene matches: 6. Looked up from germline, CDR1 is DFQATT and CDR2 is SNEGSKA (reference sequence). The CDR3 region has the DNA TGCAGTGCCCCGGGACAGGGGATGAATTCACCCCTCCACTTT. It translates to CSAPGQGMNSPLHF.

This clonotype appeared many times. The chain employs TRBV7-2 and TRBJ2-7; the D call may be TRBD1 or TRBD2 (5 bases each). V was clipped by 2 bases and J by 2 bases, with 10 bases between them. This CDR3 has 14 amino acids. Looked up from germline, CDR1 is SGHTA and CDR2 is FQGNSA. The DNA of the CDR3 is TGTGCCAGCAGCTTACCGGGACGGCCCTACGAGCAGTACTTC. It yields the protein CASSLPGRPYEQYF.

V and J are TRBV19 and TRBJ1-6; D call uncertain. Germline V gene lookup returns CDR1 LNHDA and CDR2 SQIVND (reference sequence). V was cut by 3 bases and J by 0 bases, with 12 bases left in between. The CDR3 runs to 17 residues. Here the CDR3 reads CASSIAQTSSYNSPLHF. In DNA form, the CDR3 reads TGTGCCAGTAGTATCGCCCAGACGAGCTCCTATAATTCACCCCTCCACTTT.

This clonotype was counted many times. This chain joins TRBV7-3 and TRBJ2-2; 12 positions match TRBD1. From germline, CDR1 is SGHTA and CDR2 FQGTGA. V was pared by 2 bases and J by 4 bases, with 11 bases of the junction left unmatched. CDR3 length equals 19 residues. The CDR3 DNA is TGTGCCAGCAGCTTACGGCACTCCGGGACAGGGGGCCTCACCGGGGAGCTGTTTTTT. This codes for CASSLRHSGTGGLTGELFF.

This clonotype occurred many times. The chain uses TRBV14 and TRBJ1-1; D is undetermined. V was pared by 8 bases and J by 2 bases, with 12 bases between. Looked up from germline, CDR1 is SGHDN and CDR2 is FVKESK. The CDR3 contains 13 residues. CDR3 sequence: CASRMELNTEAFF. The CDR3 nucleotides read TGTGCCAGCCGTATGGAGTTAAACACTGAAGCTTTCTTT.

This clonotype was seen many times. The chain carries TRBV2 and TRBJ2-6; D gene unclear. Germline values: CDR1 SNHLY, CDR2 FYNNEI. This CDR3 is built from 17 residues. V lost 4 bases, J lost 4 bases, and 17 bases lay in between. CDR3 in DNA: TGTGCCAGCAGTGCGCCGACTGGGCTGAGGGGGGCCAACGTCCTGACTTTC. The encoded protein is CASSAPTGLRGANVLTF.

This clonotype was counted many times. The chain couples TRBV6-5 to TRBJ1-2; possible D gene TRBD1, 5 bases. Germline V CDR1 and CDR2: MNHEY, SVGAGI. The length of the CDR3 is 17 residues. V shed 0 bases and J shed 0 bases, with 14 bases lying between them. DNA of the CDR3: TGTGCCAGCAGTTACTCGGGCAGGGTGACTTCTAACTATGGCTACACCTTC. Its translation: CASSYSGRVTSNYGYTF.

This clonotype was observed many times. The chain joins TRBV7-2 to TRBJ2-7; 9 bases are shared with TRBD1. CDR1 is SGHTA and CDR2 is FQGNSA in the germline V gene. This CDR3 has 16 residues. The V and J ends lost 4 bases and 2 bases, in that order; junction bases with no gene match: 9. CDR3 DNA: TGTGCCAGCAGCTCAAGGACAGGGGTGATCGCCTACGAGCAGTACTTC. It codes for CASSSRTGVIAYEQYF.

The table lists this clonotype with many counts. The chain uses TRBV5-1 and TRBJ2-7; tentatively, D is TRBD1 (6 bases). The CDR3 is made up of 12 amino acids. Per the germline V gene, CDR1 is SGHRS and CDR2 is YFSETQ. V was cut by 4 bases and J by 4 bases, with 9 bases left in between. DNA of the CDR3: TGCGCCAGCAGCACAGGGAGTTACGAGCAGTACTTC. This sequence encodes CASSTGSYEQYF.

The table lists this clonotype with many counts. CDR3 sequence: CASSRQGRDEKLFF. The CDR3 DNA sequence: TGTGCCAGCAGCCGACAGGGGCGGGATGAAAAACTGTTTTTT. The V gene is TRBV7-2, the J gene TRBJ1-4, with 8 bases aligning to TRBD1. Germline values: CDR1 SGHTA, CDR2 FQGNSA. This CDR3 region has 14 residues. Germline trimming cut 5 bases from V and 6 bases from J; bases unmatched to any gene: 5. The entire variable domain, with the rest obtained from reference TRBV7-2 and TRBJ1-4, is as follows: GAGVSQSPSNKVTEKGKDVELRCDPISGHTALYWYRQSLGQGLEFLIYFQGNSAPDKSGLPSDRFSAERTGGSVSTLTIQRTQQEDSAVYLCASSRQGRDEKLFFGSGTQLSVL.

This clonotype appeared many times. The rearrangement uses TRBV7-8 and TRBJ2-7; D unresolved. CDR1 and CDR2 (germline): SGHVS, FQNEAQ. With 1 base removed from V and 3 bases from J, the gap between germline ends came to 7 bases. The CDR3 contains 13 residues. The CDR3 region has the DNA TGTGCCAGCAGCTTAGGGAGAGGCTACGAGCAGTACTTC. Its translation: CASSLGRGYEQYF. Together with reference TRBV7-8 and TRBJ2-7, the CDR3 gives the full variable domain: GAGVSQSPRYKVAKRGQDVALRCDPISGHVSLFWYQQALGQGPEFLTYFQNEAQLDKSGLPSDRFFAERPEGSVSTLKIQRTQQEDSAVYLCASSLGRGYEQYFGPGTRLTVT.

This clonotype was seen repeatedly, ten times or more. The chain couples TRBV7-9 to TRBJ1-1; the match to TRBD1 covers 10 bases. Germline V gene data show CDR1 as SEHNR and CDR2 as FQNEAQ (reference sequence). The CDR3 covers 16 residues. The ends lost 5 bases at V and 4 bases at J; junction bases unmatched: 10. CDR3 nucleotides: TGTGCCAGCAGCCCTGGGACAGGGGTCGTAAGCACTGAAGCTTTCTTT. This sequence encodes CASSPGTGVVSTEAFF.